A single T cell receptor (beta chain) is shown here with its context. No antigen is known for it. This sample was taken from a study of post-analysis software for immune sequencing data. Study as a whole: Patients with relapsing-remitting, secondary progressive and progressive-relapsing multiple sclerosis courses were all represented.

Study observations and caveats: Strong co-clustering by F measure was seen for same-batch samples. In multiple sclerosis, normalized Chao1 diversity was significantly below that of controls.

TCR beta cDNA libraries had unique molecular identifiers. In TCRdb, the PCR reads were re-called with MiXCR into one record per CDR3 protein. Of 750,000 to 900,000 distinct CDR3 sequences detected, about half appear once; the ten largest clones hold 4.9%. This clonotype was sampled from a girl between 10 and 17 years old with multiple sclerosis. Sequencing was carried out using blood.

CDR3 in amino acids: CASSLGETSGRETQYF. The CDR3 DNA follows: TGTGCCAGCAGCTTAGGGGAAACTAGCGGGAGGGAGACCCAGTACTTC. The gene calls are TRBV11-1 and TRBJ2-5, with 12 nucleotides matching TRBD2. In germline, CDR1 is SGHAT, CDR2 FQDESV (reference sequence). The CDR3 sequence is 16 residues long. J was trimmed by 5 bases and V by 1 base; bases with no gene match: 5.